The 24 T cell receptor beta chains given below trace back to one sample, sequenced in a study of blood T cell repertoires in COVID-19. The method was immunoSEQ multiplex PCR; TCRdb's version includes in-frame clones alone and lacks a portion of them. This sample has 200,000 to 250,000 clones; approximately 86% occur once, and the top ten carry 1.5%. The sample comprised peripheral blood. The receptor set was obtained from a man aged 18 to 30 with active or convalescent COVID-19.

A note on this clone: The DNA is left out, because the CDR3 cannot be placed on it with certainty; the CDR3 is given as TCRdb lists it. The V call is TRBV1, the J call TRBJ2-2; the DNA was not used to check the table's D call, TRBD2. TRBV1 is deemed a pseudogene. The CDR3 spans 18 residues, counting both ends. The CDR3 is CTSSPWASGSVNTGELFF.

This chain links TRBV27 with TRBJ1-1, with D possibly being TRBD1 (5 bases). This CDR3 has 15 amino acids. V gave up 2 bases and J gave up 5 bases, with 15 bases separating them. Per the germline V gene, CDR1 is MNHEY and CDR2 is SMNVEV (reference sequence). The DNA for the CDR3 is TGTGCCAGCAGTTTAAGTGCAGGGTTGCGTACTGAAGCTTTCTTT. This translates into CASSLSAGLRTEAFF.

The chain carries TRBV27 and TRBJ2-7; D may be TRBD1 (7 bases). The ends were cut back, 4 bases at V and 5 bases at J, with 15 bases in the middle. The germline V gene encodes CDR1 MNHEY and CDR2 SMNVEV (reference sequence). The CDR3 extends over 14 amino acids. CDR3 loop: CASSWAGGMNEQYF. For the CDR3, the DNA is TGTGCCAGCAGTTGGGCAGGGGGGATGAACGAGCAGTACTTC.

V gene TRBV7-2 combines with J gene TRBJ1-1; D unresolved. CDR1 is SGHTA, CDR2 FQGNSA, per germline. With 5 bases removed from V and 4 bases from J, the gap between germline ends came to 14 bases. The CDR3 totals 14 residues. CDR3 in DNA: TGTGCCAGCAGCCCCGCCCGTGAGGCCACTGAAGCTTTCTTT. Translation gives CASSPAREATEAFF. The full variable domain, rest sourced from reference TRBV7-2 and TRBJ1-1, is GAGVSQSPSNKVTEKGKDVELRCDPISGHTALYWYRQSLGQGLEFLIYFQGNSAPDKSGLPSDRFSAERTGGSVSTLTIQRTQQEDSAVYLCASSPAREATEAFFGQGTRLTVV.

The chain employs TRBV25-1 and TRBJ1-4; possibly TRBD1 for D (6 bases). The CDR3 length is 15 residues. V was shortened by 3 bases and J by 7 bases, with 15 bases between the two germline ends. Looked up from germline, CDR1 is MGHDK and CDR2 is SYGVNS. CDR3 in DNA: TGTGCCAGCAGTGACCCCCAGGGGTTGGGTGAAAAACTGTTTTTT. It codes for CASSDPQGLGEKLFF.

The CDR3 nucleotides are TGTGCCAGCAGCTTCCGACAGGGTTCGGATGAGCAGTTCTTC. Its protein is CASSFRQGSDEQFF. The chain couples TRBV5-6 to TRBJ2-1, with 7 bases fitting TRBD1. V lost 2 bases to trimming and J lost 8 bases; unmatched junction nucleotides: 7. This CDR3 has 14 amino acids. The germline CDR1 and CDR2 sequences are SGHDT and YYEEEE.

This sequence joins TRBV5-1 and TRBJ2-3; D is perhaps TRBD1 (5 bases). This CDR3 has 14 residues. The germline V and J ends were trimmed by 4 bases and 5 bases, with 14 bases remaining between them. Germline V gives CDR1 SGHRS, CDR2 YFSETQ. The CDR3 bases are TGCGCCAGCAGCCCACAGGTGAGACAAGATACGCAGTATTTT. The encoded protein is CASSPQVRQDTQYF.

CDR3 residues: CASSLNPGGYAEAFF. The DNA of the CDR3 is TGCGCCAGCAGCCTCAATCCAGGGGGGTACGCTGAAGCTTTCTTT. The chain combines TRBV5-1 with TRBJ1-1, with 7 bases fitting TRBD1. V shed 4 bases and J 6 bases; nucleotides not matched to a gene: 12. The CDR3 has 15 amino acids. Germline CDR1 and CDR2: SGHRS and YFSETQ.

This sequence joins TRBV27 and TRBJ2-5; 13 nucleotides match TRBD2. The CDR3 covers 19 residues. Unmatched junction bases numbered 16, after V lost 5 bases and J lost 4 bases. Germline V gene data show CDR1 as MNHEY and CDR2 as SMNVEV (reference sequence). The CDR3 loop is CASSSDYPRTSGSPETQYF. The DNA of the CDR3 is TGTGCCAGCAGTAGCGACTACCCTCGGACTAGCGGGAGCCCAGAGACCCAGTACTTC.

This rearrangement joins TRBV28 to TRBJ2-1, with no clear D. The length of the CDR3 is 12 residues. The V gene's germline CDR1 is MDHEN and CDR2 SYDVKM. Trimming cost V 5 bases and J 10 bases, with 12 bases left between them. The CDR3 protein is CASSLSTWEQFF. The CDR3 nucleotides read TGTGCCAGCAGTCTCTCAACATGGGAGCAGTTCTTC.

The rearrangement joins TRBV29-1 to TRBJ2-3; D is perhaps TRBD1 (5 bases). Per germline, CDR1 SQVTM and CDR2 ANQGSEA. Trimming took 0 bases from V and 4 from J, leaving 17 bases between them. The CDR3 sequence is 16 residues long. CDR3 sequence: CSVEDGYAQGPDTQYF. The CDR3 nucleotides are TGCAGCGTTGAAGATGGGTATGCGCAGGGCCCAGATACGCAGTATTTT.

This chain uses TRBV12-5 with TRBJ2-4; 7 bases align to TRBD2. Germline CDR1 reads LGHNT; CDR2 reads FRNRAP. V was clipped by 3 bases and J by 8 bases; unmatched bases: 7. The CDR3 sequence is 14 residues long. CDR3: CASGFGGDWDIQYF. The CDR3 DNA reads TGTGCTAGTGGTTTTGGGGGGGACTGGGACATTCAGTACTTC.

This sequence joins TRBV7-2 and TRBJ1-5, with a weak D call TRBD1 (5 bases). The CDR3 spans 18 residues. V was clipped by 0 bases and J by 0 bases, with 15 bases between them. CDR1 and CDR2 from the germline V gene are SGHTA and FQGNSA. Written as DNA, the CDR3 is TGTGCCAGCAGCTTAGCCGGGGGACTTAGATATAGCAATCAGCCCCAGCATTTT. Protein product: CASSLAGGLRYSNQPQHF.

The rearrangement links TRBV9 to TRBJ2-3; no definite D call. Germline CDR1 and CDR2: SGDLS and YYNGEE. The CDR3 extends over 13 amino acids. V lost 3 bases to trimming and J lost 2 bases, with 7 bases between them. The CDR3 spells CASSAVATDTQYF. The CDR3 coding sequence is TGTGCCAGCAGCGCCGTGGCCACAGATACGCAGTATTTT.

This chain joins TRBV30 and TRBJ2-2, with a weak D call TRBD1 (6 bases). Germline CDR1 reads GTSNPN; CDR2 reads SVGIG (reference sequence). The CDR3 runs 13 residues. V was clipped by 1 base and J by 3 bases, with 6 bases between them. Here the CDR3 DNA reads TGTGCCTGGAGTGGGACAGACACCGGGGAGCTGTTTTTT. It specifies CAWSGTDTGELFF.

The chain joins TRBV30 to TRBJ1-1, with TRBD1 identical over 11 bases. The trim removed 2 bases at V and 3 bases at J, leaving 11 bases unmatched. Germline values: CDR1 GTSNPN, CDR2 SVGIG (reference sequence). The CDR3 runs to 17 residues. This CDR3 reads CAWSPAGTGGWDTEAFF. DNA of the CDR3: TGTGCCTGGAGTCCCGCCGGGACAGGGGGGTGGGACACTGAAGCTTTCTTT. The whole variable domain, remainder taken from reference TRBV30 and TRBJ1-1, is SQTIHQWPATLVQPVGSPLSLECTVEGTSNPNLYWYRQAAGRGLQLLFYSVGIGQISSEVPQNLSASRPQDRQFILSSKKLLLSDSGFYLCAWSPAGTGGWDTEAFFGQGTRLTVV.

The rearrangement links TRBV6-1 to TRBJ2-7, with D maybe TRBD2 (5 bases). CDR3 length: 14 amino acids. In germline, CDR1 is MNHNS, CDR2 SASEGT. V gave up 3 bases and J gave up 3 bases, with 12 bases separating them. CDR3 protein: CASSEVANDYEQYF. CDR3 in DNA: TGTGCCAGCAGTGAGGTAGCGAATGACTACGAGCAGTACTTC.

The genes are TRBV9 and TRBJ1-1; 9 bases are shared with TRBD1. Germline V lookup: CDR1 SGDLS, CDR2 YYNGEE. The junction had 2 bases not matched to a gene; V was cut back by 0 bases and J by 11 bases. This CDR3 is 12 amino acids long. The CDR3 nucleotides read TGTGCCAGCAGCGTAGACAGGGGGCGGGCTTTCTTT. Protein product: CASSVDRGRAFF. The full variable domain, rest sourced from reference TRBV9 and TRBJ1-1, is DSGVTQTPKHLITATGQRVTLRCSPRSGDLSVYWYQQSLDQGLQFLIQYYNGEERAKGNILERFSAQQFPDLHSELNLSSLELGDSALYFCASSVDRGRAFFGQGTRLTVV.

The chain combines TRBV7-9 with TRBJ1-2; TRBD1 is a possible D gene (5 bases). The CDR3 covers 16 residues. From germline, CDR1 is SEHNR and CDR2 FQNEAQ (reference sequence). Deletions cut 5 bases from V and 1 base from J, with 17 bases between. In nucleotides, the CDR3 is TGTGCCAGCAGCCCGACGGGGGGGGTGCGTAACTATGGCTACACCTTC. Protein: CASSPTGGVRNYGYTF.

Written as DNA, the CDR3 is TGTGCCAGTAGTCCCAGGACTTTTAGCACAGATACGCAGTATTTT. Its protein is CASSPRTFSTDTQYF. The chain has TRBV19 and TRBJ2-3, with D perhaps TRBD2 (5 bases). The CDR3 is 15 residues long. Trimming removed 5 bases from V and 0 bases from J, with 12 bases in between. Germline V gene data show CDR1 as LNHDA and CDR2 as SQIVND (reference sequence).

The chain combines TRBV5-1 with TRBJ2-1; 9 bases are a match to TRBD2. Germline V gene sequence: CDR1 SGHRS, CDR2 YFSETQ. This CDR3 region has 14 residues. Trimming cost V 3 bases and J 8 bases; bases outside gene matches: 6. The CDR3, as DNA: TGCGCCAGCAGCTGGGGCTGGACTAGCGATGAGCAGTTCTTC. The encoded protein is CASSWGWTSDEQFF.

This clone was picked up a small number of times. The chain has TRBV10-3 and TRBJ2-7; 8 nucleotides line up with TRBD2. Germline CDR1 reads ENHRY; CDR2 reads SYGVKD. The CDR3 has 16 amino acids. The V gene end was trimmed by 10 bases and the J gene end by 7 bases; junction bases not matched to a gene: 21. The CDR3 sequence: CATRGDPGGYEREQYF. The CDR3 nucleotides are TGTGCCACGCGGGGGGACCCGGGGGGCTATGAGAGGGAGCAGTACTTC.

V is TRBV4-1 and J is TRBJ2-1, with 11 bases lining up with TRBD2. This CDR3 is built from 16 residues. The V gene's germline CDR1 is MGHRA and CDR2 YSYEKL. J gave up 4 bases and V 4 bases, and 6 bases lay outside the gene matches. The CDR3 loop reads CASSRPGTSGYNEQFF. CDR3 coding DNA: TGCGCCAGCAGCCGTCCCGGGACTAGCGGATACAATGAGCAGTTCTTC.

The chain uses TRBV12-3 or TRBV12-4 and TRBJ1-4, with D perhaps matching TRBD1 (6 bases). This CDR3 is 13 amino acids long. Trimming took 2 bases from V and 11 from J, leaving 12 bases between them. The CDR3 coding sequence is TGTGCCAGCAGTTTATCCAGGGGTGGGAAACTGTTTTTT. Amino acids: CASSLSRGGKLFF.